Listed below are T cell receptor beta chains from one sample, sequenced in a study of T cell responses to AZD1222 COVID-19 vaccine. This table comes from immunoSEQ multiplex PCR, and its TCRdb copy is limited to in-frame clones, with some not included. The sample yields about 160,000 clones, 92% seen once. This sample comprised peripheral blood, obtained on day 0 of MenACWY control vaccination. The receptors derive from an adult in good health. Both conserved end residues are part of each CDR3. D genes are given only for firm matches. Some rows mark clone size as missing; the rest say once, few, many or name a class of expanded clone.

>-|-|TRBV19|TRBJ2-1
TGTGCCAGTAGTATAGGGGTGAGCGGGCTACGTGCGGAGCAGTTCTTC
CASSIGVSGLRAEQFF
>-|-|TRBV7-9|TRBJ1-1
TGTGCCAGCAGCCAAATTGGGGGAGGTGAAGCTTTCTTT
CASSQIGGGEAFF
>TRBD2|-|TRBV27|TRBJ2-1
TGTGCCAGCAGTCTGATAGCCCCGCGGGAGGAGTTCTTC
CASSLIAPREEFF
>TRBD2|-|TRBV30|TRBJ2-7
TGTGCCTGGAGTTGGAGCGGGGCCTACGAGCAGTACTTC
CAWSWSGAYEQYF
>TRBD2|-|TRBV19|TRBJ2-3
TGTGCCAGTAGTATTGCCGGTGCGGGAGCAGATACGCAGTATTTT
CASSIAGAGADTQYF
>-|-|TRBV9|TRBJ2-1
TGTGCCAGCAGCGGGGGGGATGCTGGCTACAATGAGCAGTTCTTC
CASSGGDAGYNEQFF
>-|-|TRBV7-6|TRBJ2-1
TGTGCCAGCAGCTTGAAAGCGGGCCGCTCCTACAATGAGCAGTTCTTC
CASSLKAGRSYNEQFF
>-|-|TRBV19|TRBJ1-4
TGTGCCAGTAGGGGTGCTGCTAATGAAAAACTGTTTTTT
CASRGAANEKLFF
>-|once|TRBV20-1|TRBJ2-7
TGCAGTGCTTATAACAGGGAGCAGTACTTC
CSAYNREQYF
>-|-|TRBV7-8|TRBJ2-1
TGTGCCAGCAGCTTAGTAGGAAATGAGCAGTTCTTC
CASSLVGNEQFF
>TRBD1|-|TRBV29-1|TRBJ1-2
TGCAGCGTTATTTTCCGGGACAGCTATGGCTACACCTTC
CSVIFRDSYGYTF
>-|-|TRBV6-2/TRBV6-3|TRBJ1-1
TGTGCCAGCAGTAAGGCTGGAATTAACACTGAAGCTTTCTTT
CASSKAGINTEAFF
>-|-|TRBV11-2|TRBJ2-1
TGTGCCAGCAGCTTTTTAGCGATCAATGAGCAGTTCTTC
CASSFLAINEQFF
>-|-|TRBV27|TRBJ2-1
TGTGCCAGCAGCGCCCTCCGGGACCTAAAGGAGCCAAATGAGCAGTTCTTC
CASSALRDLKEPNEQFF
>TRBD2|-|TRBV5-8|TRBJ2-3
TGTGCCAGCAGCCCTCGACTAGCGGGAGGCACAGATACGCAGTATTTT
CASSPRLAGGTDTQYF
>-|-|TRBV7-8|TRBJ1-2
TGTGCCAGCAGCTTTCCAATGGGGGCTAACTATGGCTACACCTTC
CASSFPMGANYGYTF
>-|-|TRBV27|TRBJ1-5
TGTGCCAGCAGTTTGGGGCAGGGGCGCCGGAATCAGCCCCAGCATTTT
CASSLGQGRRNQPQHF
>-|-|TRBV29-1|TRBJ1-5
TGCAGCACGGGACACGATCCAACTCAGCCCCAGCATTTT
CSTGHDPTQPQHF
>TRBD2|-|TRBV9|TRBJ2-7
TGTGCCAGCAGCGTGGGACTAGCGGGAGGTCCCTACGAGCAGTACTTC
CASSVGLAGGPYEQYF
>TRBD1|-|TRBV5-5|TRBJ1-2
TGTGCCAGCAGCTTGGCCCCCGGGACAGGGGTGCATGGCTACACCTTC
CASSLAPGTGVHGYTF
>-|-|TRBV4-2|TRBJ2-1
TGTGCCAGCAGCCAAGACGCGTACCACTACAATGAGCAGTTCTTC
CASSQDAYHYNEQFF